A selection of T cell receptor beta chains follows, all from one sample in a study of prognosis after radiotherapy for stage I lung cancer. Each CDR3 protein is one row after TCRdb ran MiXCR on the multiplex PCR reads. Counted here are 15,000 or so distinct CDR3 sequences, around half occurring once; the ten biggest clones make up 38%. Sample: PBMCs, taken before or after stereotactic body radiation therapy (not recorded which). The receptors derive from a donor over 45 with non-small cell lung cancer. Each CDR3 is given with its conserved first and last residue. A D gene is named only where the DNA matches it firmly. Size tells how often a clone was seen (once, few, many) or the class of an expanded clone, and some rows leave it out.

j_gene,v_gene,abundance,d_gene,CDR3aa,CDR3nt
TRBJ2-2,TRBV12-3/TRBV12-4,-,-,CASRHKATGELFF,TGTGCCAGCAGGCATAAGGCCACCGGGGAGCTGTTTTTT
TRBJ1-6,TRBV19,medium-sized,TRBD1,CASKRQDRDSSPLHF,TGTGCCAGTAAGCGGCAGGACAGGGACTCTTCACCCCTCCACTTT
TRBJ2-6,TRBV7-2,once,-,CASSFKSSGANVLTF,TGTGCCAGCAGCTTTAAGTCATCTGGGGCCAACGTCCTGACTTTC
TRBJ2-1,TRBV5-1,many,TRBD1,CASSTTGQPYNEQFF,TGCGCCAGCAGCACCACGGGACAGCCTTACAATGAGCAGTTCTTC
TRBJ1-5,TRBV18,many,-,CASSQGLNQPQHF,TGTGCCAGCTCTCAGGGGCTCAATCAGCCCCAGCATTTT
TRBJ1-1,TRBV20-1,many,TRBD1,CSARDYGQGSTEAFF,TGCAGTGCTAGGGACTATGGACAGGGGAGCACTGAAGCTTTCTTT
TRBJ2-7,TRBV20-1,-,-,CSARTKYEQYF,TGCAGTGCGAGAACAAAATACGAGCAGTACTTC
TRBJ2-3,TRBV6-1,-,TRBD2,CASSPGRTSDLGDTQYF,TGTGCCAGCAGTCCGGGGAGGACTAGCGACTTGGGAGATACGCAGTATTTT
TRBJ2-3,TRBV7-3,many,TRBD2,CASSSTSGSDTQYF,TGTGCCAGCAGCTCAACTAGCGGATCAGATACGCAGTATTTT
TRBJ2-2,TRBV30,medium-sized,TRBD1,CACKGQGPGELFF,TGTGCCTGCAAGGGACAGGGCCCCGGGGAGCTGTTTTTT
TRBJ2-2,TRBV20-1,-,TRBD1,CSATGQAYTWELFF,TGCAGTGCTACGGGACAGGCGTACACCTGGGAGCTGTTTTTT
TRBJ2-2,TRBV9,many,-,CASSADSNTGELFF,TGTGCCAGCAGCGCTGACTCAAACACCGGGGAGCTGTTTTTT
TRBJ2-7,TRBV20-1,once,TRBD1,CSANPGQGTYEQYF,TGCAGTGCTAATCCAGGACAGGGGACCTACGAGCAGTACTTT
TRBJ2-1,TRBV3-1,many,-,CASSQGGGGYNEQFF,TGTGCCAGCAGCCAAGGAGGAGGAGGATACAATGAGCAGTTCTTC
TRBJ2-7,TRBV19,-,TRBD2,CASSIAAGVVYEQYF,TGTGCCAGTAGTATAGCGGCGGGAGTGGTTTACGAGCAGTACTTC
TRBJ1-6,TRBV7-3,medium-sized,-,CASSQDNHNSPLHF,TGTGCCAGCAGCCAGGACAACCATAATTCACCCCTCCACTTT
TRBJ2-3,TRBV7-8,many,-,CASSLVQASTQYF,TGTGCCAGCAGCCTGGTACAGGCGTCTACGCAGTATTTT
TRBJ2-2,TRBV10-3,many,-,CAISDTGELFF,TGTGCCATCAGCGACACCGGGGAGCTGTTTTTT
TRBJ1-6,TRBV6-4,medium-sized,TRBD1,CASSLNRGDSPLHF,TGTGCCAGCAGTCTTAACAGGGGGGATTCACCCCTCCACTTT
TRBJ2-1,TRBV20-1,many,TRBD1,CSARVPGQGRNEQFF,TGCAGTGCTAGAGTCCCGGGACAGGGTCGGAATGAGCAGTTCTTC
TRBJ2-1,TRBV15,many,-,CATSTGLGYNEQFF,TGTGCCACCAGCACCGGGTTGGGATACAATGAGCAGTTCTTC
TRBJ2-5,TRBV6-1,many,TRBD2,CASSDPNRGGTLKETQYF,TGTGCCAGCAGTGACCCAAACCGGGGGGGGACACTGAAAGAGACCCAGTACTTC
TRBJ2-1,TRBV3-1,many,-,CASSQRGSSYNEQFF,TGTGCCAGCAGCCAGAGGGGAAGCTCCTACAATGAGCAGTTCTTC
TRBJ1-2,TRBV11-2,-,-,CASSLGFGLDGYTF,TGTGCCAGCAGCTTAGGATTCGGTTTGGATGGCTACACCTTC
TRBJ1-3,TRBV6-1,-,-,CASSEQRGNTIYF,TGTGCCAGCAGTGAACAGCGGGGAAACACCATATATTTT
TRBJ1-3,TRBV13,many,TRBD1,CASSSNRGLRGNTIYF,TGTGCCAGCAGCTCCAACAGGGGGCTGAGAGGAAACACCATATATTTT
TRBJ2-7,TRBV6-2/TRBV6-3,-,-,CASDRGTGSLEQYF,TGTGCCAGCGACCGAGGTACAGGGTCTCTCGAGCAGTACTTC
TRBJ1-5,TRBV19,-,-,CASKEINQPQHF,TGTGCCAGTAAGGAGATCAATCAGCCCCAGCATTTT
TRBJ2-2,TRBV11-1,-,TRBD1,CASSLGGQGWELFF,TGTGCCAGCAGCTTAGGGGGACAGGGCTGGGAGCTGTTTTTT
TRBJ1-3,TRBV6-5,-,-,CASSYSSGAGNTIYF,TGTGCCAGCAGTTACTCGTCAGGGGCCGGAAACACCATATATTTT
TRBJ2-2,TRBV3-1,many,TRBD2,CASSQRTSITGELFF,TGTGCCAGCAGCCAAAGGACTAGTATCACCGGGGAGCTGTTTTTT
TRBJ2-1,TRBV7-6,-,TRBD2,CASSQGLAGFNEQFF,TGTGCCAGCAGCCAGGGACTAGCGGGATTCAATGAGCAGTTCTTC
TRBJ2-1,TRBV5-1,-,-,CASSLGGTFSYNEQFF,TGCGCCAGCAGCTTGGGTGGGACCTTCTCCTACAATGAGCAGTTCTTC
TRBJ2-1,TRBV20-1,-,TRBD2,CSARDTSGRENEQFF,TGCAGTGCTAGAGATACTAGCGGGAGAGAAAATGAGCAGTTCTTC
TRBJ1-2,TRBV27,-,-,CASSLGGQYGYTF,TGTGCCAGCAGCCTTGGGGGACAATATGGCTACACCTTC
TRBJ1-2,TRBV28,medium-sized,-,CASSLFGLANYGYTF,TGTGCCAGCAGTTTATTTGGGTTAGCTAACTATGGCTACACCTTC
TRBJ2-7,TRBV28,-,TRBD1,CASSPPGQVAYEQYF,TGTGCCAGCAGTCCACCGGGACAGGTCGCCTACGAGCAGTACTTC
TRBJ2-2,TRBV7-2,-,TRBD1,CASSSRQGGTGELFF,TGTGCCAGCAGCTCGAGACAGGGGGGCACCGGGGAGCTGTTTTTT
TRBJ2-2,TRBV20-1,-,-,CSASQAFRGLNTGELFF,TGCAGTGCTAGTCAAGCGTTTCGAGGGTTGAACACCGGGGAGCTGTTTTTT
TRBJ2-7,TRBV11-1,-,-,CASSHPGGFYEQYF,TGTGCCAGTAGCCACCCCGGGGGATTTTACGAGCAGTACTTC
TRBJ2-5,TRBV7-8,many,-,CASSSTDAAGGQYF,TGTGCCAGCAGCTCGACGGACGCGGCAGGAGGCCAGTACTTC
TRBJ2-7,TRBV13,many,TRBD2,CASSSGGSGGLNEQYF,TGTGCCAGCAGCTCCGGTGGTAGCGGGGGGCTGAACGAGCAGTACTTC
TRBJ2-1,TRBV6-4,medium-sized,-,CASSERRGATQFF,TGTGCCAGCAGTGAAAGGAGGGGGGCGACGCAGTTCTTC
TRBJ1-2,TRBV15,many,TRBD1,CATSRKPGQNYGYTF,TGTGCCACCAGCAGAAAACCGGGACAGAACTATGGCTACACCTTC
TRBJ2-5,TRBV20-1,many,-,CSASSVFQETQYF,TGCAGTGCTAGTTCGGTATTTCAAGAGACCCAGTACTTC
TRBJ2-7,TRBV7-9,many,-,CASSLGRSYEQYF,TGTGCCAGCAGCTTAGGTCGTTCTTACGAGCAGTACTTC
TRBJ1-3,TRBV6-1,medium-sized,-,CASSTAGSRGNTIYF,TGTGCCAGCAGTACGGCAGGGAGTCGTGGAAACACCATATATTTT
TRBJ2-1,TRBV5-1,once,TRBD1,CSSIGTTGGSYNEQFF,TGCTCCAGCATCGGAACGACAGGGGGCTCCTACAATGAGCAGTTCTTC
TRBJ2-7,TRBV2,once,-,CSSSEGGGWGLSYEQYF,TGTTCCAGCAGTGAAGGGGGGGGCTGGGGGCTGTCCTACGAGCAGTACTTC
TRBJ2-7,TRBV12-3/TRBV12-4,-,-,CASSSSTGKRSAFYEQYF,TGTGCCAGCAGTTCCTCAACAGGGAAAAGGAGTGCGTTCTACGAGCAGTACTTC